The present TCR beta chain was sequenced within a study of blood T cells in healthy people across ages. Study-wide findings and caveats: PBMC samples, being unsorted, prevented any conclusive comparison of naive and antigen-experienced cells. The recorded TCR beta diversity per million T cells decreased in a roughly linear manner with age.

From germline, CDR1 is DFQATT and CDR2 SNEGSKA (reference sequence). V was shortened by 0 bases and J by 3 bases, with 8 bases between the two germline ends. This CDR3 is built from 14 residues. A J-beta primer mix and a sample-barcoded 5' primer were used in a second PCR of roughly 6 to 12 cycles. Unique molecular identifiers of 12 random nucleotides labeled each cDNA. TCRdb reprocessed the 5' RACE reads with MiXCR, giving one entry per CDR3 protein. The sample lists fewer than 2 million distinct CDR3 sequences, approximately 40% occurring once. The amount of total RNA extracted per sample was at least 5.5 micrograms. Regarding this clonotype: Its antigen is undetermined.

The specimen sequenced was blood. This clonotype was sampled from a human donor in good health. The chain couples TRBV20-1 to TRBJ1-4; D is unclear. This chain's CDR3 is CSAREGLANEKLFF. CDR3 nucleotides: TGCAGTGCTAGAGAGGGGTTGGCTAATGAAAAACTGTTTTTT.